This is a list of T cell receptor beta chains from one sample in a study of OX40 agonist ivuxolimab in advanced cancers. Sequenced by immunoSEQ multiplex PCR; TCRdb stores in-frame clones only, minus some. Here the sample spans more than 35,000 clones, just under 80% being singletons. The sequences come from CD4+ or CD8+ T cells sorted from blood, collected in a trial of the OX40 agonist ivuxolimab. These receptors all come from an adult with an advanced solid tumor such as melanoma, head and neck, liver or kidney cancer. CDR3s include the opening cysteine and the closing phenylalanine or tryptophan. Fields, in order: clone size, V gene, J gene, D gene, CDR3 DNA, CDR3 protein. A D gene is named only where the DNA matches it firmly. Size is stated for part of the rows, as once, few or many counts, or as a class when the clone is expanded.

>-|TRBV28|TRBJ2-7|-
TGTGCCAGCAGTGTCCTGCTCGAACCCACTAGGTACGAGCAGTACTTC
CASSVLLEPTRYEQYF
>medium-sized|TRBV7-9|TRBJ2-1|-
TGTGCCAGCAGCTTCTCAATCTCCCAAAATGAGCAGTTCTTC
CASSFSISQNEQFF
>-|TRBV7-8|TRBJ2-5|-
TGTGCCACGAATCCGGCGGGGGCGATTCAAGAGACCCAGTACTTC
CATNPAGAIQETQYF
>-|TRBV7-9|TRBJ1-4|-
TGTGCCAGCAGCTTAAACGGCAACAATGAAAAACTGTTTTTT
CASSLNGNNEKLFF
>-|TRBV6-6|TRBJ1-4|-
TGTGCCAGCAGCCCAGGGTGGAGGGGTGGCGAAAAACTGTTTTTT
CASSPGWRGGEKLFF
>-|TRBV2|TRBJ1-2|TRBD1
TGTGCCAGCAGGGGGGGCCTAGACAGGGGAAGCGGCTACACCTTC
CASRGGLDRGSGYTF
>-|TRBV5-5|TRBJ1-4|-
TGTGCCAGCACCCCATCAGGGTTAGCAGCTAATGAAAAACTGTTTTTT
CASTPSGLAANEKLFF
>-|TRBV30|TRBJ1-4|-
TGTGCCTGGAGTGTAGGAAGGGCGGCTAATGAAAAACTGTTTTTT
CAWSVGRAANEKLFF
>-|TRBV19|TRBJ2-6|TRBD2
TGTGCCAGCGCTAGCGGGAAAACTGGGGCCAACGTCCTGACTTTC
CASASGKTGANVLTF
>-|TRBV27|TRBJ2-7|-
TGTGCCAGCAGTTTATGTCTTGGCGGTCTTTCCTACGAGCAGTACTTC
CASSLCLGGLSYEQYF
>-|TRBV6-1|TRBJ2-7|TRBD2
TGTGCCAGCAGTGCTACTAGCGGGTATCCCTACGAGCAGTACTTC
CASSATSGYPYEQYF